Each of the 6 T cell receptor beta chains below was sequenced from the same sample in a study of human T cells and chemical hapten exposure (dated by TCRdb to the early 2020s). Library preparation was by RACE. The sample was run on a NextSeq 500. Starting from the raw public reads, TCRdb applied fastp trimming at Q25, assembled clones with MiXCR and retained in-frame beta chains. CDR3 protein sequences are deduplicated, and each keeps its most common genes and DNA. The sample table records approximately 73,000 distinct CDR3 sequences; 10% to 13% of these occur just once. Roughly 1.5% of the sample is in the top ten clones. This specimen's time point label, interpreted: patch test 1, 2 weeks after DPC sensitization. What this sample's treatment or condition label stands for: therapeutic diphenylcyclopropenone sensitization with weekly scalp DPC. This sample comprised whole blood, obtained in connection with sensitization to the hapten diphenylcyclopropenone (DPC). Receptors originate from a woman in her forties or fifties with alopecia areata. Some clones in this sample may be carry-over from other donors' samples.

This clonotype was seen only a few times. This chain connects TRBV2 to TRBJ2-1, with D uncertain. The germline V gene has CDR1 SNHLY and CDR2 FYNNEI. V lost 3 bases and J lost 2, with 11 bases in between. This CDR3 region has 15 residues. The CDR3 DNA is TGTGCCAGCAGTGAGATCGGCGGTCCCTACAATGAGCAGTTCTTC. Its translation is CASSEIGGPYNEQFF.

This clonotype occurred many times. The chain combines TRBV4-1 with TRBJ2-5; D might be TRBD1 (7 bases). Trimming took 3 bases from V and 1 from J, leaving 18 bases between them. The germline V gene has CDR1 MGHRA and CDR2 YSYEKL. The CDR3 is 17 residues long. CDR3 DNA sequence: TGCGCCAGCAGCCAGGAGGGGGCGATTACTTTCCAAGAGACCCAGTACTTC. Amino acid sequence: CASSQEGAITFQETQYF.

In this sample, this clonotype turned up many times. The genes are TRBV6-6 and TRBJ2-4; weak D call: TRBD2 (7 bases). Germline CDR1 reads MNHNY; CDR2 reads SVGAGI (reference sequence). The CDR3 covers 16 residues. Trimming pared 5 bases from V and 5 bases from J, leaving 19 bases between. CDR3 coding DNA: TGTGCCAGCAGTCGCTCCCGGGGGGCTAACCAAAACATTCAGTACTTC. It encodes CASSRSRGANQNIQYF.

The table lists this clonotype with a few counts. This chain uses TRBV18 with TRBJ1-1, with D possibly matching TRBD1 (5 bases). This CDR3 region has 14 residues. The V end was cut by 2 bases, the J end by 8 bases, with 15 bases between. Germline V lookup: CDR1 KGHSH, CDR2 LQKENI. CDR3 sequence (DNA): TGTGCCAGCTCACCAAGAACTGGGGCCGACGAAGCTTTCTTT. As protein: CASSPRTGADEAFF.

As to this clonotype: Possible read error: a much larger clone is one base away. The chain is built from TRBV20-1 and TRBJ1-4; 7 bases fit TRBD1. The germline gives CDR1 DFQATT, CDR2 SNEGSKA (reference sequence). CDR3 length: 13 amino acids. J was trimmed by 8 bases and V by 7 bases; bases with no gene match: 10. CDR3 protein: CSVVGSGGEKLFF. The DNA of the CDR3 is TGCAGTGTCGTAGGGTCAGGGGGAGAAAAACTGTTTTTT.

This clonotype has only a few counts. One end of the junction is discordant with germline, which a read error may explain. The chain links TRBV7-7 to TRBJ2-1, with D maybe TRBD2 (5 bases). The V gene's germline CDR1 is SSHAT and CDR2 FNYEAQ (reference sequence). The CDR3 is 14 amino acids. The CDR3 protein is CASSPSLDLNEQFF. The CDR3 region has the DNA TGTGCTAGCAGCCCCTCACTAGATCTCAATGAGCAGTTCTTC.